This record looks at one TCR beta chain sequence and its context. Its antigen remains unknown. The sample, around 10 milliliters of peripheral blood, was drawn from each donor. Each sample provided at least 5.5 micrograms of extracted total RNA. The sample comes from a study of blood T cells in healthy people across ages. Study results and caveats: Unsorted PBMCs ruled out conclusive naive versus antigen-experienced comparison.

Germline CDR1 and CDR2: ENHRY and SYGVKD. The junction had 7 bases not matched to a gene; V was cut back by 7 bases and J by 0 bases. This CDR3 spans 15 amino acids. Through a sample-barcoded 5' primer and a J-beta primer mix, a second PCR was run for roughly 7 to 12 cycles. Template switching added a 12-random-nucleotide identifier to every cDNA molecule. From the 5' RACE reads, TCRdb called clonotypes with MiXCR, one entry per CDR3 protein. The table includes hundreds of thousands of distinct CDR3 sequences, roughly 48% detected once. The TCR sequence derives from a man aged 30 to 39 in good health. V and J are TRBV10-3 and TRBJ2-7; 9 bases align to TRBD2. Specimen: blood. The CDR3 DNA reads TGTGCCATCAACGAAGCGGGGGGTTTCTCCTACGAGCAGTACTTC. Translation gives CAINEAGGFSYEQYF.